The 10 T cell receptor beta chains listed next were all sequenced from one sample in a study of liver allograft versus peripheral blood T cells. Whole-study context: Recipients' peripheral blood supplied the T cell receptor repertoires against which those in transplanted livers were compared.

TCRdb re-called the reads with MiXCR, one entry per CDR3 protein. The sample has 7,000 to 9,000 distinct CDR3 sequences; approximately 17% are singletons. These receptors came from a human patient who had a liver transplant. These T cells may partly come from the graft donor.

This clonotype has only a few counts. In DNA, the CDR3 is TGTGCCTGGAGTGGACAGGTAACGAGAGAAGCTTTCTTT. It yields the protein CAWSGQVTREAFF. This chain links TRBV30 with TRBJ1-1; D might be TRBD1 (6 bases). The V gene's germline CDR1 is GTSNPN and CDR2 SVGIG (reference sequence). The CDR3 contains 13 residues. Between the trimmed V and J ends, which lost 1 base and 8 bases, there was a span of 14 bases.

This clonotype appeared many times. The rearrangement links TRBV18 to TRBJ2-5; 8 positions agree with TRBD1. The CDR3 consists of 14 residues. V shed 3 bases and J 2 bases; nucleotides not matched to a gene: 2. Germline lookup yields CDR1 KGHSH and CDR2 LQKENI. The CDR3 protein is CASSPTGVQETQYF. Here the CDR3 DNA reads TGTGCCAGCTCACCGACAGGGGTTCAAGAGACCCAGTACTTC.

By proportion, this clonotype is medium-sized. The CDR3 sequence is CAISERRGFADEKLFF. The CDR3 DNA follows: TGTGCCATCAGTGAGCGGAGGGGGTTTGCGGATGAAAAACTGTTTTTT. V gene TRBV10-3 combines with J gene TRBJ1-4; D might be TRBD1 (6 bases). This CDR3 comprises 16 residues. V lost 2 bases, J lost 6 bases, and 16 bases lay in between. The germline gives CDR1 ENHRY, CDR2 SYGVKD.

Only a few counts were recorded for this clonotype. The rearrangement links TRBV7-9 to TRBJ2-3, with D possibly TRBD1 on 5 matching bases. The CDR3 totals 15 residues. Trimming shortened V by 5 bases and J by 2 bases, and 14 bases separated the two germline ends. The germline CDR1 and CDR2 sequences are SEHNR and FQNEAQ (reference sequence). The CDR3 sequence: CASSQSTGYTDTQYF. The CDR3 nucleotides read TGTGCCAGCAGCCAGTCAACAGGTTACACAGATACGCAGTATTTT.

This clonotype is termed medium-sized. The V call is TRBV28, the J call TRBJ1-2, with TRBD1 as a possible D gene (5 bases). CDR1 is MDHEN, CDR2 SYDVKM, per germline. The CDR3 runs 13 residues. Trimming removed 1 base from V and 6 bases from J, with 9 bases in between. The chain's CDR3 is CASSLSGGDGYTF. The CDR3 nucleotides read TGTGCCAGCAGTTTATCCGGGGGGGATGGCTACACCTTC.

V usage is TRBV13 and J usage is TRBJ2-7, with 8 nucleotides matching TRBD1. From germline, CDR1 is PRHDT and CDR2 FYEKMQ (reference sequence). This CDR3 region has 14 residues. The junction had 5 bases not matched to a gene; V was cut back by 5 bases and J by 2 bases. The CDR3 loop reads CASSVRTGTYEQYF. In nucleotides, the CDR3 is TGTGCCAGCAGCGTCCGGACAGGGACCTACGAGCAGTACTTC.

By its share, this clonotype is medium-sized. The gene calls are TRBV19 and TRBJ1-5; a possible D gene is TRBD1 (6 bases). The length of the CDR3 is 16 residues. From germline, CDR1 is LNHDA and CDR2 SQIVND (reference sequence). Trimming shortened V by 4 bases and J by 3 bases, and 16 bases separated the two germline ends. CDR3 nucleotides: TGTGCCAGTAGTAGCAAAACAGGGTTATACAATCAGCCCCAGCATTTT. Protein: CASSSKTGLYNQPQHF. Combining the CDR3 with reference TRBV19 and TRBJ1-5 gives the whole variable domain DGGITQSPKYLFRKEGQNVTLSCEQNLNHDAMYWYRQDPGQGLRLIYYSQIVNDFQKGDIAEGYSVSREKKESFPLTVTSAQKNPTAFYLCASSSKTGLYNQPQHFGDGTRLSIL.

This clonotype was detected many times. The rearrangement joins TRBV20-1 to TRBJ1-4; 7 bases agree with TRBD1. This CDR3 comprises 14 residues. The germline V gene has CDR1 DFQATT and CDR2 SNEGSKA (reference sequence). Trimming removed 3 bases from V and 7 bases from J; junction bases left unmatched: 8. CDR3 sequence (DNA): TGCAGTGCTAGCAAGCAGGGGGGCGGTGAAAAACTGTTTTTT. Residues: CSASKQGGGEKLFF.

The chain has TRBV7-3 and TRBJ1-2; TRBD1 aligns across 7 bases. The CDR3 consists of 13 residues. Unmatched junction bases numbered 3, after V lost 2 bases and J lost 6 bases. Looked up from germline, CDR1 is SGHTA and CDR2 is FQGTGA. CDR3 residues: CASSLYRGDGYTF. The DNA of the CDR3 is TGTGCCAGCAGCTTATACAGGGGCGATGGCTACACCTTC.

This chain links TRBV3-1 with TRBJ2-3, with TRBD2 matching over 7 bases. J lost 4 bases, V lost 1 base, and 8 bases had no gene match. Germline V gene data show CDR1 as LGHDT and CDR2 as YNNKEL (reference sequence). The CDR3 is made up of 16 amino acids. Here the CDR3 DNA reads TGTGCCAGCAGCCAAGGGGGCGGGAGCGGTCCAGATACGCAGTATTTT. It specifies CASSQGGGSGPDTQYF.